What follows is one T cell receptor (beta chain) and its context. Its target is not known. Germline values: CDR1 MNHNS, CDR2 SASEGT. The CDR3 covers 13 residues. V gave up 8 bases and J gave up 1 base, with 11 bases separating them. This sample was taken from a study of vaccination and CD4 T cells after COVID-19. Study details: Cellular stimulation was performed using overlapping spike peptides derived from SARS-CoV-2, HCoV-NL63, HCoV-OC43 and HCoV-229E.

Stated treatment: roughly 11-day PBMC culture with coronavirus spike peptide pools or control peptides (ViraFEST assay). ViraFEST expanded antigen-specific T cells with peptide pools, then sequenced TCRs. Researchers used the Oncomine TCR Beta short-read assay to sequence DNA from cultured CD4+ T cells. The template was genomic DNA from cultured CD4+ T cells. TCRdb re-derived calls from the PCR reads in MiXCR, one entry per CDR3 protein. The data hold around 13,000 distinct CDR3 sequences, with roughly 60% observed a single time. The rearrangement joins TRBV6-1 to TRBJ1-2; D may be TRBD1 (6 bases). Sequenced material: CD4+ T cells from blood, cultured in vitro, taken before SARS-CoV-2 vaccination. This TCR was recovered from a human donor who had recovered from COVID-19. CDR3 nucleotides: TGTGCCAGCGCAGGGGACTATAACTATGGCTACACCTTC. Protein: CASAGDYNYGYTF.